These T cell receptor beta chains were read from a single sample in a study of blood T cells in healthy people across ages. TCRdb processed the 5' RACE reads anew with MiXCR; each CDR3 protein has one entry. The sample yields 700,000 or so distinct CDR3 sequences, 20% to 25% seen once. Sample: blood. These receptors originate from a man in his 70s in good health. The CDR3 runs from the conserved cysteine through the conserved F or W. The D gene is left open where the match is weak. Size is stated for part of the rows, as once, few or many counts, or as a class when the clone is expanded.

d_gene	abundance	v_gene	j_gene	CDR3aa	CDR3nt
TRBD1	.	TRBV7-8	TRBJ2-7	CASSTRTGGSYEQYF	TGTGCCAGCAGCACCCGGACAGGCGGATCCTACGAGCAGTACTTC
TRBD2	.	TRBV20-1	TRBJ2-3	CSARWPSGGSTQYF	TGCAGTGCTAGATGGCCTAGCGGCGGGAGTACGCAGTATTTT
TRBD1	.	TRBV20-1	TRBJ2-7	CSARDGGVRTGSYEQYF	TGCAGTGCTAGAGATGGGGGTGTCCGGACAGGGTCTTACGAGCAGTACTTC
.	few	TRBV7-8	TRBJ1-2	CASSLGLTQTAIPYGYTF	TGTGCCAGCAGCTTAGGACTGACCCAAACGGCGATCCCGTATGGCTACACCTTC
.	few	TRBV5-6	TRBJ1-2	CASSLMAGALYGYTF	TGTGCCAGCAGCTTGATGGCAGGGGCTCTCTATGGCTACACCTTC
TRBD1	few	TRBV24-1	TRBJ2-3	CATPGGFDTDTQYF	TGTGCCACTCCAGGGGGTTTTGACACAGATACGCAGTATTTT
.	few	TRBV29-1	TRBJ2-4	CSVADRSLAKNIQYF	TGCAGCGTTGCTGACCGATCCCTAGCCAAAAACATTCAGTACTTC
TRBD1	many	TRBV6-4	TRBJ2-3	CASRNGQGVTDTQYF	TGTGCCAGCAGAAACGGACAGGGTGTCACGGATACGCAGTATTTT
.	few	TRBV15	TRBJ2-6	CATSSPPSGANVLTF	TGTGCCACCAGCAGCCCCCCCTCTGGGGCCAACGTCCTGACTTTC
TRBD1	few	TRBV13	TRBJ2-3	CASSSEQGARTDSQYF	TGTGCCAGCAGCTCCGAACAGGGGGCACGCACAGATTCGCAGTATTTT
.	.	TRBV12-3/TRBV12-4	TRBJ2-2	CASSPLLGELFF	TGTGCCAGCAGCCCCCTTCTCGGGGAGCTGTTTTTT
.	many	TRBV12-3/TRBV12-4	TRBJ2-1	CASSLQNEQFF	TGTGCCAGCAGTTTGCAAAATGAGCAGTTCTTC
.	.	TRBV7-3	TRBJ2-1	CASSLTHARRYNEQFF	TGTGCCAGCAGCTTAACCCACGCCCGGCGCTACAATGAGCAGTTCTTC
.	many	TRBV6-6	TRBJ1-2	CASSYGGPHTF	TGTGCCAGCAGTTACGGTGGCCCCCACACCTTC
TRBD1	few	TRBV6-5	TRBJ1-2	CASTPGPPGQGDYGYTF	TGTGCCAGCACACCTGGCCCCCCGGGACAGGGGGACTATGGCTACACCTTC
TRBD1	few	TRBV12-3/TRBV12-4	TRBJ2-5	CASSQIRTGPETQYF	TGTGCCAGCAGCCAAATTCGGACAGGGCCAGAGACCCAGTACTTC
.	many	TRBV12-3/TRBV12-4	TRBJ1-5	CASMFTPGQPQHF	TGTGCCAGCATGTTCACTCCCGGTCAGCCCCAGCATTTT
TRBD1	few	TRBV29-1	TRBJ1-1	CSGLQGRNTEAFF	TGCAGCGGCCTACAGGGGCGGAACACTGAAGCTTTCTTT
.	.	TRBV7-8	TRBJ2-1	CASSLVTLVNNEQFF	TGTGCCAGCAGCTTAGTGACCCTAGTAAACAATGAGCAGTTCTTC
.	.	TRBV28	TRBJ2-7	CASSSYPAREEQYF	TGTGCCAGCAGTTCCTACCCTGCAAGGGAAGAGCAGTACTTC
TRBD2	few	TRBV27	TRBJ2-3	CASSSSGVRVDTQYF	TGTGCCAGCAGCTCAAGCGGGGTTCGCGTTGATACGCAGTATTTT
.	.	TRBV28	TRBJ2-7	CASSFEGMEQYF	TGTGCCAGCAGTTTTGAGGGGATGGAGCAGTACTTC
TRBD1	.	TRBV5-1	TRBJ2-5	CASSLPMGQGLEETQYF	TGCGCCAGCAGCTTGCCCATGGGACAGGGGCTTGAGGAGACCCAGTACTTC
TRBD2	few	TRBV7-9	TRBJ2-1	CASRSGTTGTGYNEQFF	TGTGCCAGCAGGAGTGGGACTACGGGAACAGGATACAATGAGCAGTTCTTC
TRBD1	few	TRBV7-8	TRBJ2-7	CASSLVLAGGEQYF	TGTGCCAGCAGCTTAGTGTTGGCAGGGGGTGAGCAGTACTTC
.	few	TRBV7-3	TRBJ2-5	CASSLSGNGETQYF	TGTGCCAGCAGCTTATCAGGGAACGGAGAGACCCAGTACTTC
.	.	TRBV20-1	TRBJ2-6	CSANGAVAGANVLTF	TGCAGTGCCAATGGGGCGGTAGCTGGGGCCAACGTCCTGACTTTC
.	many	TRBV7-2	TRBJ2-3	CASSSAGIWTDTQYF	TGTGCCAGCAGTTCAGCGGGTATTTGGACAGATACGCAGTATTTT
TRBD1	.	TRBV7-9	TRBJ1-4	CASSLGGDSLNEKLFF	TGTGCCAGCAGCTTAGGCGGGGACAGCCTTAATGAAAAACTGTTTTTT
.	.	TRBV3-1	TRBJ2-5	CASSLRRGGLGETQYF	TGTGCCAGCAGCCTGCGTAGAGGGGGATTGGGAGAGACCCAGTACTTC
.	many	TRBV7-6	TRBJ1-1	CASSPYWGPGTEAFF	TGTGCCAGCAGCCCCTACTGGGGGCCGGGCACTGAAGCTTTCTTT
.	many	TRBV20-1	TRBJ2-5	CSARDMTEETQYF	TGCAGTGCTAGAGATATGACGGAAGAGACCCAGTACTTC
.	.	TRBV7-9	TRBJ1-4	CASSPVRAEKLFF	TGTGCCAGCAGCCCGGTCCGCGCTGAAAAACTGTTTTTT
.	few	TRBV5-1	TRBJ2-1	CASSPGAGPSYNEQFF	TGCGCCAGCAGCCCCGGGGCGGGGCCTTCCTACAATGAGCAGTTCTTC
.	.	TRBV12-3/TRBV12-4	TRBJ1-1	CATTLSEVRNTEAFF	TGTGCCACCACCCTATCGGAGGTCCGGAACACTGAAGCTTTCTTT
TRBD2	.	TRBV7-9	TRBJ2-3	CASSLAGTTDLTDTQYF	TGTGCCAGCAGCTTAGCCGGGACTACCGACCTCACAGATACGCAGTATTTT
TRBD2	.	TRBV12-3/TRBV12-4	TRBJ2-7	CASSLSSGNYEQYF	TGTGCCAGCAGTTTATCTAGCGGTAACTACGAGCAGTACTTC
TRBD1	few	TRBV29-1	TRBJ2-5	CSVETQGAGEYQETQYF	TGCAGCGTTGAGACACAGGGGGCTGGAGAGTACCAAGAGACCCAGTACTTC
.	many	TRBV14	TRBJ1-1	CASSQDLGRVGTEAFF	TGTGCCAGCAGCCAAGATCTCGGCAGGGTGGGCACTGAAGCTTTCTTT